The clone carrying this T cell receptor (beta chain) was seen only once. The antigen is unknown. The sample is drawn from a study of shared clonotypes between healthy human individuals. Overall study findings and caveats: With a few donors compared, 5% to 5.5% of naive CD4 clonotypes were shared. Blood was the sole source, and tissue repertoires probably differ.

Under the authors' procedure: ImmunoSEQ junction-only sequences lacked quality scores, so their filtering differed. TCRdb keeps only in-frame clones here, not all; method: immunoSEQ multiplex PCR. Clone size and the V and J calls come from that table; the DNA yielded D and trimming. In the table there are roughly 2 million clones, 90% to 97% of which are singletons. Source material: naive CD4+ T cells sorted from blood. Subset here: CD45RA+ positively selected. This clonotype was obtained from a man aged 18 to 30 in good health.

The CDR3 region is CASSKIDSLEGQYF. As DNA, the CDR3 is TGTGCCAGCAGCAAGATAGACAGCCTGGAGGGCCAGTACTTC. V usage is TRBV7-9 and J usage is TRBJ2-5; D may be TRBD2 (6 bases). Germline assignment: CDR1 SEHNR and CDR2 FQNEAQ (reference sequence). The CDR3 totals 14 residues. V was clipped by 5 bases and J by 10 bases, with 20 bases between them.